This TCR beta chain was captured by sequencing in a study of blood T cells in healthy people across ages. CDR3 length: 14 amino acids. Germline V gene sequence: CDR1 SGHRS, CDR2 YFSETQ. V lost 3 bases and J lost 8; bases outside the gene matches: 4. This clonotype was seen a few times. Antigen specificity is unknown. PCR was performed a second time for 7 to 11 cycles using a sample-barcoded 5' primer and a J-beta primer mix. MiXCR was run by TCRdb on the 5' RACE reads, yielding one entry per CDR3 protein. Among about 730,000 distinct CDR3 sequences listed, around 40% were seen once. Study findings and constraints: Versus aged donors, long-lived donors had higher diversity and more naive CD4+ cells.

Each sample gave at least 6.5 million isolated PBMCs. The clonotype comes from a woman aged 55-69 years in good health. This chain connects TRBV5-1 to TRBJ2-6; 8 positions agree with TRBD1. The material sequenced was blood. CDR3: CASSSGQETNVLTF. The CDR3 DNA reads as TGCGCCAGCAGCTCGGGACAGGAGACCAACGTCCTGACTTTC.